Listed here are 27 T cell receptor beta chains from one sample, sequenced in a study of cytomegalovirus exposure and HLA in healthy donors. PCR used 60 Vbeta primers and 13 Jbeta primers. Sequenced by immunoSEQ multiplex PCR; TCRdb stores in-frame clones only, minus some. The table shows 95,000 to 150,000 clones, with 77% occurring only once. The specimen sequenced was PBMCs. The receptor source for this set is a human donor in good health.

The chain couples TRBV4-2 to TRBJ2-1; 7 bases are a match to TRBD2. The germline CDR1 and CDR2 sequences are LGHNA and YNFKEQ. V dropped 3 bases and J dropped 2; count of bases not matched to a gene: 10. This CDR3 spans 17 amino acids. The chain's CDR3 is CASSQTTGLSTYNEQFF. CDR3 nucleotide sequence: TGTGCCAGCAGCCAGACGACGGGACTATCGACCTACAATGAGCAGTTCTTC.

V and J are TRBV28 and TRBJ2-5, with D unresolved. The CDR3 totals 15 residues. Looked up from germline, CDR1 is MDHEN and CDR2 is SYDVKM. V gave up 8 bases and J gave up 5 bases, with 21 bases separating them. The CDR3 DNA reads TGTGCCAGCTCCTCTACGCAGGCCCGGTGGGAGACCCAGTACTTC. Residues: CASSSTQARWETQYF.

The rearrangement uses TRBV25-1 and TRBJ1-2, with D uncertain. CDR3 length equals 13 residues. V was shortened by 2 bases and J by 5 bases, with 9 bases between the two germline ends. Germline V gene lookup returns CDR1 MGHDK and CDR2 SYGVNS. The CDR3 DNA sequence: TGTGCCAGCAGTGAACAGGTTCAGTATGGCTACACCTTC. It encodes CASSEQVQYGYTF.

This clone was counted only a few times. This chain joins TRBV28 and TRBJ1-5; D unresolved. V was trimmed by 7 bases and J by 3 bases, leaving 16 bases between them. The CDR3 has 15 residues. CDR1 is MDHEN, CDR2 SYDVKM, per germline. The DNA for the CDR3 is TGTGCCAGCACCGTGGGAGGAGTCGTCAATCAGCCCCAGCATTTT. Residues: CASTVGGVVNQPQHF.

J is TRBJ1-1 and V is TRBV6-5; possibly TRBD1 for D (5 bases). Germline assignment: CDR1 MNHEY and CDR2 SVGAGI. V lost 5 bases and J lost 0, with 7 bases in between. CDR3 size: 13 residues. The CDR3 DNA is TGTGCCAGCAGTACGACAGTGAACACTGAAGCTTTCTTT. The encoded protein is CASSTTVNTEAFF.

This rearrangement joins TRBV10-2 to TRBJ2-3, with a weak D call TRBD1 (6 bases). Germline CDR1 WSHSY, CDR2 SAAADI. The V gene lost 7 bases and the J gene lost 6 bases, with 14 bases spanning the gap. The CDR3 runs 13 residues. The CDR3 region is CASKGVLLDTQYF. Written as DNA, the CDR3 is TGCGCCAGCAAGGGGGTATTGTTGGATACGCAGTATTTT.

This chain connects TRBV6-1 to TRBJ1-5; 7 bases are a match to TRBD1. V shed 3 bases and J 2 bases; nucleotides not matched to a gene: 7. The CDR3 is made up of 16 amino acids. Germline V gene sequence: CDR1 MNHNS, CDR2 SASEGT. The CDR3 loop is CASSDGGGAGNQPQHF. The CDR3 nucleotides read TGTGCCAGCAGTGACGGAGGGGGCGCCGGCAATCAGCCCCAGCATTTT.

The rearrangement links TRBV6-6 to TRBJ1-5, with D possibly matching TRBD1 (5 bases). Germline V gene data show CDR1 as MNHNY and CDR2 as SVGAGI (reference sequence). The CDR3 extends over 14 amino acids. V was clipped by 2 bases and J by 4 bases, with 9 bases between them. Here the CDR3 reads CASSYRGLNQPQHF. CDR3 DNA sequence: TGTGCCAGCAGTTACCGGGGGTTAAATCAGCCCCAGCATTTT.

This rearrangement joins TRBV5-1 to TRBJ1-5, with TRBD1 identical over 7 bases. The CDR3 has 15 amino acids. CDR1 and CDR2 (germline): SGHRS, YFSETQ. Losses at the gene ends were 1 base for V and 6 bases for J; bases not matched to a gene: 7. The CDR3 is CASSLPDREAQPQHF. The CDR3 nucleotides read TGCGCCAGCAGCTTGCCAGACAGGGAGGCTCAGCCCCAGCATTTT.

In this sample, this clone turned up once. V is TRBV29-1 and J is TRBJ1-3, with D perhaps TRBD1 (5 bases). V lost 6 bases, J lost 0 bases, and 15 bases lay in between. The CDR3 consists of 15 residues. Looked up from germline, CDR1 is SQVTM and CDR2 is ANQGSEA. CDR3 DNA sequence: TGCAGCGTGGGCGGGGACCGCCGCTCTGGAAACACCATATATTTT. Protein sequence: CSVGGDRRSGNTIYF.

The J gene is TRBJ1-3, the V gene TRBV7-9, with D perhaps matching TRBD1 (5 bases). V was cut by 1 base and J by 1 base, with 14 bases left in between. Germline values: CDR1 SEHNR, CDR2 FQNEAQ (reference sequence). The CDR3 sequence is 17 residues long. The CDR3: CASSLVWQGGSGNTIYF. The CDR3 DNA sequence: TGTGCCAGCAGCTTAGTGTGGCAGGGAGGGTCTGGAAACACCATATATTTT.

The chain employs TRBV27 and TRBJ2-7; D perhaps matches TRBD2 (5 bases). Trimming removed 8 bases at V and 3 bases at J, with 14 bases between. CDR3 length equals 13 residues. CDR1 is MNHEY and CDR2 is SMNVEV in the germline V gene (reference sequence). In DNA, the CDR3 is TGTGCCAGCGGTAGGCGGAGCGGCTACGAGCAGTACTTC. Translation gives CASGRRSGYEQYF.

This chain connects TRBV9 to TRBJ2-7; 7 bases are shared with TRBD1. CDR1 is SGDLS and CDR2 is YYNGEE in the germline V gene. V shed 0 bases and J 4 bases; nucleotides not matched to a gene: 7. This CDR3 has 15 residues. The CDR3: CASSVADRASYEQYF. The CDR3 nucleotides read TGTGCCAGCAGCGTAGCCGACAGGGCCTCTTACGAGCAGTACTTC.

The CDR3 coding sequence is TGCGCCAGCAGCGATGTAGCGGGAGAAGGCGGCTGGGGTTACGAGCAGTACTTC. The encoded protein is CASSDVAGEGGWGYEQYF. The V gene is TRBV5-1, the J gene TRBJ2-7; 9 bases are shared with TRBD2. This CDR3 has 18 residues. Germline-derived CDR1 and CDR2 are SGHRS and YFSETQ. J lost 4 bases, V lost 4 bases, and 18 bases had no gene match.

Only a few counts were recorded for this clone. The rearrangement joins TRBV28 to TRBJ2-1, with TRBD2 identical over 11 bases. The length of the CDR3 is 14 residues. The trim removed 6 bases at V and 7 bases at J, leaving 5 bases unmatched. Germline-derived CDR1 and CDR2 are MDHEN and SYDVKM. CDR3 bases: TGTGCCAGCAGATTAGCGGGAGGGTATAATGAGCAGTTCTTC. Translated: CASRLAGGYNEQFF.

A single count supports this clone. This chain joins TRBV19 and TRBJ2-1; 10 nucleotides align to TRBD1. This CDR3 has 16 amino acids. The junction had 11 bases not matched to a gene; V was cut back by 6 bases and J by 6 bases. Germline loops: CDR1 LNHDA, CDR2 SQIVND (reference sequence). In nucleotides, the CDR3 is TGTGCCAGTAGCCAAATTCGAGGGACAGGGGTCAATGAGCAGTTCTTC. As protein: CASSQIRGTGVNEQFF.

V and J are TRBV19 and TRBJ1-6, with D perhaps TRBD1 (6 bases). Trimming stripped 10 bases from V and 2 bases from J, with 15 bases between. This CDR3 is 15 amino acids long. Germline V gene data show CDR1 as LNHDA and CDR2 as SQIVND (reference sequence). The CDR3 here is CAKGAGAAYNSPLHF. The CDR3 DNA reads as TGTGCCAAAGGGGCAGGGGCGGCCTATAATTCACCCCTCCACTTT. Full variable domain (missing parts from reference TRBV19 and TRBJ1-6): DGGITQSPKYLFRKEGQNVTLSCEQNLNHDAMYWYRQDPGQGLRLIYYSQIVNDFQKGDIAEGYSVSREKKESFPLTVTSAQKNPTAFYLCAKGAGAAYNSPLHFGNGTRLTVT.

The chain joins TRBV2 to TRBJ1-1; D uncertain. The germline CDR1 and CDR2 sequences are SNHLY and FYNNEI. Trimming took 7 bases from V and 2 from J, leaving 14 bases between them. The CDR3 extends over 14 amino acids. The CDR3 sequence: CASTRESINTEAFF. The CDR3 DNA follows: TGTGCCAGCACCCGGGAGTCCATTAACACTGAAGCTTTCTTT.

V usage is TRBV28 and J usage is TRBJ1-1; 8 bases agree with TRBD1. CDR1 and CDR2 (germline): MDHEN, SYDVKM. Trimming at V came to 5 bases and at J to 8 bases, leaving 4 bases not matched to a gene. The CDR3 has 12 amino acids. CDR3 DNA: TGTGCCAGCAGTCAGAGGACAGGGGAAGCTTTCTTT. It yields the protein CASSQRTGEAFF.

This clone has just a few counts. The V gene is TRBV25-1, the J gene TRBJ2-5, with 7 bases matching TRBD1. Trimming took 6 bases from V and 5 from J; bases not matched to a gene: 6. Germline CDR1 reads MGHDK; CDR2 reads SYGVNS. This CDR3 is built from 13 residues. CDR3 loop: CASSLTGVETQYF. The CDR3 nucleotides read TGTGCCAGCAGCTTAACAGGGGTGGAGACCCAGTACTTC.

This chain uses TRBV7-2 with TRBJ2-3; D not certain. Trimming shortened V by 1 base and J by 5 bases, and 7 bases separated the two germline ends. The CDR3 runs to 13 residues. CDR1 and CDR2 (germline): SGHTA, FQGNSA. In DNA, the CDR3 is TGTGCCAGCAGCTTAGGTTGGCTAGATACGCAGTATTTT. Residues: CASSLGWLDTQYF.

The chain links TRBV28 to TRBJ2-5, with 10 bases identical to TRBD2. Trimming cost V 6 bases and J 4 bases; bases outside gene matches: 14. Per the germline V gene, CDR1 is MDHEN and CDR2 is SYDVKM. The CDR3 consists of 17 residues. CDR3 residues: CASRRLKAGGRRETQYF. The CDR3, as DNA: TGTGCCAGCAGAAGACTTAAAGCGGGAGGGCGCAGAGAGACCCAGTACTTC.

The chain couples TRBV5-1 to TRBJ2-7; TRBD1 aligns across 9 bases. After removal of 0 bases from V and 7 bases from J, the junction contained 5 bases not matched to a gene. The CDR3 has 14 residues. The V gene's germline CDR1 is SGHRS and CDR2 YFSETQ. CDR3 residues: CASSLDRGQREQYF. The CDR3 region has the DNA TGCGCCAGCAGCTTGGACAGGGGGCAGAGGGAGCAGTACTTC.

This clone was detected only a few times. The V and J genes are TRBV6-6 and TRBJ1-1, with D unresolved. The V gene's germline CDR1 is MNHNY and CDR2 SVGAGI (reference sequence). V lost 0 bases, J lost 8 bases, and 10 bases lay in between. The CDR3 runs 13 residues. This CDR3 reads CASSYSVAGEAFF. The DNA of the CDR3 is TGTGCCAGCAGTTACTCGGTGGCGGGAGAAGCTTTCTTT.

The chain combines TRBV19 with TRBJ2-6; perhaps TRBD2 as D (6 bases). The CDR3 spans 19 residues. CDR1 LNHDA and CDR2 SQIVND come from the germline V gene (reference sequence). V was cut by 4 bases and J by 0 bases, with 19 bases left in between. CDR3 in DNA: TGTGCCAGTAGTACCGTCCCCGGGGACTTACCCTCTGGGGCCAACGTCCTGACTTTC. It is translated as CASSTVPGDLPSGANVLTF.

The chain carries TRBV9 and TRBJ2-2; 7 positions match TRBD2. V shed 0 bases and J 6 bases; nucleotides not matched to a gene: 5. The CDR3 sequence is 15 residues long. Looked up from germline, CDR1 is SGDLS and CDR2 is YYNGEE. CDR3 DNA: TGTGCCAGCAGCGTAGCTACGGGAGGATCCGGGGAGCTGTTTTTT. This sequence encodes CASSVATGGSGELFF.

Only a few counts were recorded for this clone. The gene calls are TRBV6-5 and TRBJ1-2; D perhaps matches TRBD1 (5 bases). V shed 2 bases and J shed 1 base, with 11 bases lying between them. Germline lookup yields CDR1 MNHEY and CDR2 SVGAGI. The CDR3 totals 15 residues. The CDR3 sequence: CASSYARGYNYGYTF. The DNA of the CDR3 is TGTGCCAGCAGTTACGCTCGGGGGTATAACTATGGCTACACCTTC.